This T cell receptor beta chain was identified during a study of regulatory T cells in long-lasting Graves disease. Library construction for TCR beta used iRepertoire HTBI primers and Arm-PCR of CDR3 regions. TCRdb recomputed calls from the multiplex PCR reads with MiXCR, one row per CDR3 protein. The table lists around 430,000 distinct CDR3 sequences, 20% to 25% of them singletons. V was clipped by 1 base and J by 4 bases, with 11 bases between them. Per germline, CDR1 MDHEN and CDR2 SYDVKM. This CDR3 region has 14 residues. Time point defined: persistent/refractory GD, antithyroid drugs over 5 years with positive TRAb. Construction of the TCR library relied on RNA isolated from PBMCs. This clonotype has ten or more counts.

This sequence originates from a female donor with Graves disease. The sequencing used peripheral blood mononuclear cells (PBMCs), collected when the disease was refractory, from a patient treated with antithyroid drugs. The chain uses TRBV28 and TRBJ2-7; the D call may be TRBD1 or TRBD2 (5 bases each). CDR3 protein: CASSLLTGQYEQYF. The CDR3, as DNA: TGTGCCAGCAGTTTATTGACGGGGCAGTACGAGCAGTACTTC.